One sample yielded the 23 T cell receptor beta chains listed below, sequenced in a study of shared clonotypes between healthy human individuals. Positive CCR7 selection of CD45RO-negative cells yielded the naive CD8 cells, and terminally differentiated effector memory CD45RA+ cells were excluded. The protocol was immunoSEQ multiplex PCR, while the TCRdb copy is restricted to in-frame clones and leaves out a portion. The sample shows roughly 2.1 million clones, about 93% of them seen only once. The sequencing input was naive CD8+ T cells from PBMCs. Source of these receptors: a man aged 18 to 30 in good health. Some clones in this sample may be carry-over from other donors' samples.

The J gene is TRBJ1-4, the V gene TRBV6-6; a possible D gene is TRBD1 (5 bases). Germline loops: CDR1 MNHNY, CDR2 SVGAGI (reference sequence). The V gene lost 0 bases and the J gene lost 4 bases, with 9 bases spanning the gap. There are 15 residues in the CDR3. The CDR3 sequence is CASSYSSGINEKLFF. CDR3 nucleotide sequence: TGTGCCAGCAGTTACTCCTCAGGGATTAATGAAAAACTGTTTTTT.

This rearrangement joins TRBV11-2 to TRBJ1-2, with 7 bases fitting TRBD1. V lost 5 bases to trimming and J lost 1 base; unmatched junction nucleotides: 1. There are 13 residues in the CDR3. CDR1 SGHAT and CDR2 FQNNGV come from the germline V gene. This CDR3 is CASSGDSNYGYTF. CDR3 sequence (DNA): TGTGCCAGCAGCGGGGACAGTAACTATGGCTACACCTTC.

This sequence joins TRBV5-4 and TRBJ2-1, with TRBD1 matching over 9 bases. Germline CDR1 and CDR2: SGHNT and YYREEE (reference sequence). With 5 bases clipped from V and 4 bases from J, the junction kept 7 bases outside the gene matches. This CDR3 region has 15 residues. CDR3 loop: CASRATGGAYNEQFF. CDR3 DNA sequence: TGTGCCAGCAGGGCTACAGGGGGCGCTTACAATGAGCAGTTCTTC.

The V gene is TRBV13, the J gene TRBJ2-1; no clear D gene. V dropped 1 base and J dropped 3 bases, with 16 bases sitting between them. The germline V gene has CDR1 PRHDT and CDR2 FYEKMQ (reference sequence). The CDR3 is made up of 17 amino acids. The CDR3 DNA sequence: TGTGCCAGCAGCTTAGCCAACCCGCCAGGTTACTACAATGAGCAGTTCTTC. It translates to CASSLANPPGYYNEQFF. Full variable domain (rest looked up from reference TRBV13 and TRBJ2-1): AAGVIQSPRHLIKEKRETATLKCYPIPRHDTVYWYQQGPGQDPQFLISFYEKMQSDKGSIPDRFSAQQFSDYHSELNMSSLELGDSALYFCASSLANPPGYYNEQFFGPGTRLTVL.

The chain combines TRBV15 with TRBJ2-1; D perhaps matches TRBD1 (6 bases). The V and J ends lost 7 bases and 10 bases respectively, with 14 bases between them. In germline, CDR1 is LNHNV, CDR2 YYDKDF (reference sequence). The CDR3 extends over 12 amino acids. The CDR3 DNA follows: TGTGCCACCACCCATGCCCAGGGGGAGCAGTTCTTC. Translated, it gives CATTHAQGEQFF.

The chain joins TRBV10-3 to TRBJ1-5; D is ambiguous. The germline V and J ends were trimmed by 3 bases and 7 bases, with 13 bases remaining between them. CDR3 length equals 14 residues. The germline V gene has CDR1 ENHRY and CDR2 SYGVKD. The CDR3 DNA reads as TGTGCCATCAGTGATAGTACAGCTGGCCAGCCCCAGCATTTT. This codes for CAISDSTAGQPQHF.

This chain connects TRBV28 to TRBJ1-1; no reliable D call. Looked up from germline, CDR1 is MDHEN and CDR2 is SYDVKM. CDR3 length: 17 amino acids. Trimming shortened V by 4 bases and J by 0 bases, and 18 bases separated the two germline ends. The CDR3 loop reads CASSSPAFDRLNTEAFF. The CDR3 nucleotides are TGTGCCAGCAGTTCTCCCGCATTTGACCGGTTGAACACTGAAGCTTTCTTT. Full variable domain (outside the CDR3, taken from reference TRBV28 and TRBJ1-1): DVKVTQSSRYLVKRTGEKVFLECVQDMDHENMFWYRQDPGLGLRLIYFSYDVKMKEKGDIPEGYSVSREKKERFSLILESASTNQTSMYLCASSSPAFDRLNTEAFFGQGTRLTVV.

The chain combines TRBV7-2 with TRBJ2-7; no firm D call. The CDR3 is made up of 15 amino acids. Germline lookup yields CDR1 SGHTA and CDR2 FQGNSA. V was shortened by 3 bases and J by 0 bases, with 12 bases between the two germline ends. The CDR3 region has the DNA TGTGCCAGCAGCTTGGCACCACAGAGCTCCTACGAGCAGTACTTC. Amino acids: CASSLAPQSSYEQYF. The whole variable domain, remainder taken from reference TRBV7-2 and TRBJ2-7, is GAGVSQSPSNKVTEKGKDVELRCDPISGHTALYWYRQSLGQGLEFLIYFQGNSAPDKSGLPSDRFSAERTGGSVSTLTIQRTQQEDSAVYLCASSLAPQSSYEQYFGPGTRLTVT.

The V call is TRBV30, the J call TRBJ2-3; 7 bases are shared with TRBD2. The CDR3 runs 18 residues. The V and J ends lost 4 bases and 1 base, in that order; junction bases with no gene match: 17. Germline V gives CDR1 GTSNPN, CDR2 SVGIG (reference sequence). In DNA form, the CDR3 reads TGTGCCTGGATACCTTGGGGAGGGCGGGATTCAGGCACAGATACGCAGTATTTT. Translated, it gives CAWIPWGGRDSGTDTQYF. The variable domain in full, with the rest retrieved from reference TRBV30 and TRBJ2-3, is SQTIHQWPATLVQPVGSPLSLECTVEGTSNPNLYWYRQAAGRGLQLLFYSVGIGQISSEVPQNLSASRPQDRQFILSSKKLLLSDSGFYLCAWIPWGGRDSGTDTQYFGPGTRLTVL.

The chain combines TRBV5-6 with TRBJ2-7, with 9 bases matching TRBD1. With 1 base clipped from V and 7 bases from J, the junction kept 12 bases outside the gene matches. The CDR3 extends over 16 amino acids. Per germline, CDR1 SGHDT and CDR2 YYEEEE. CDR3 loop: CASSLTGGLVESEQYF. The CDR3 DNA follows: TGTGCCAGCAGCTTGACAGGGGGCCTCGTCGAGTCGGAGCAGTACTTC.

CDR3: CASSSQGANNEQFF. In nucleotides, the CDR3 is TGTGCCAGCAGTTCACAGGGGGCTAACAATGAGCAGTTCTTC. The rearrangement uses TRBV27 and TRBJ2-1; 9 bases are shared with TRBD1. The length of the CDR3 is 14 residues. Trimming removed 4 bases from V and 5 bases from J; junction bases left unmatched: 3. Germline values: CDR1 MNHEY, CDR2 SMNVEV (reference sequence).

CDR3 residues: CASSIGTGITGYTF. In DNA form, the CDR3 reads TGCGCCAGCAGCATAGGGACAGGAATTACTGGCTACACCTTC. The chain joins TRBV4-3 to TRBJ1-2, with 8 bases lining up with TRBD1. The CDR3 is 14 residues long. CDR1 LGHNA and CDR2 YSLEER come from the germline V gene. The J segment lost 7 bases and the V segment lost 5 bases, leaving 9 bases of the junction unmatched.

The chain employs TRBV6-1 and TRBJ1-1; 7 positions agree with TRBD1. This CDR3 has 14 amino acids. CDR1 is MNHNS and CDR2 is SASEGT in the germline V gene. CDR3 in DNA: TGTGAGACCGGGACAGCCGTCATGAACACTGAAGCTTTCTTT. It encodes CETGTAVMNTEAFF.

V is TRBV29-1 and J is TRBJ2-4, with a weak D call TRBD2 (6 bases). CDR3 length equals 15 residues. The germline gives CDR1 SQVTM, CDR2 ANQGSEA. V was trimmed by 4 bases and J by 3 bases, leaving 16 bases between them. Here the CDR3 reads CSVVVRGLSKNIQYF. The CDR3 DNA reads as TGCAGCGTTGTCGTCCGGGGACTGAGCAAAAACATTCAGTACTTC.

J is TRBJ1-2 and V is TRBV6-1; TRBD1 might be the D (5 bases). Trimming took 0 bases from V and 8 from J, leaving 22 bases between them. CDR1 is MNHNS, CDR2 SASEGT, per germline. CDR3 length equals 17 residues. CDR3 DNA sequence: TGTGCCAGCAGTGAAGCGACGAACCCCGGGACGGCTCAGGGCTACACCTTC. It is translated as CASSEATNPGTAQGYTF.

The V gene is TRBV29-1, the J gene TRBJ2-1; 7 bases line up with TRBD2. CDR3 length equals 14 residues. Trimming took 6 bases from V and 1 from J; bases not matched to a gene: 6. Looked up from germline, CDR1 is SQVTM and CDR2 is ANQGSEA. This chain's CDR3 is CSVRGGRSYNEQFF. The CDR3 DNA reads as TGCAGCGTCCGGGGCGGGAGATCCTACAATGAGCAGTTCTTC.

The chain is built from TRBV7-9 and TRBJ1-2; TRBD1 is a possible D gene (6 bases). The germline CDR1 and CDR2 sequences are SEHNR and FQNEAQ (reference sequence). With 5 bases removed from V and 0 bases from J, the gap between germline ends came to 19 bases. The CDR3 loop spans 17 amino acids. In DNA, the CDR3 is TGTGCCAGCAGCGAACCCGGGACACCGTCCCCTAACTATGGCTACACCTTC. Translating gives CASSEPGTPSPNYGYTF.

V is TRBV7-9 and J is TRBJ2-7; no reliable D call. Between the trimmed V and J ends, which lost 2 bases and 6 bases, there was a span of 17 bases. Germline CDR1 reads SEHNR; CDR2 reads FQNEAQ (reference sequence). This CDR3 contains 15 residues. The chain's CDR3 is CASSLKATYPAEQYF. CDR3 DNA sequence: TGTGCCAGCAGCTTAAAAGCTACTTACCCTGCCGAGCAGTACTTC.

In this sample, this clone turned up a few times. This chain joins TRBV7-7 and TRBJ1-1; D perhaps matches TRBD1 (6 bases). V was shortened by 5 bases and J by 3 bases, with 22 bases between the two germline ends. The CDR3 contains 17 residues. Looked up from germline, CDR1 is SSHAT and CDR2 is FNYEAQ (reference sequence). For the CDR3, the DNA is TGTGCCAGCAGCCCCCGGCTCAGGCAGGGGCCGGACACTGAAGCTTTCTTT. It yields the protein CASSPRLRQGPDTEAFF.

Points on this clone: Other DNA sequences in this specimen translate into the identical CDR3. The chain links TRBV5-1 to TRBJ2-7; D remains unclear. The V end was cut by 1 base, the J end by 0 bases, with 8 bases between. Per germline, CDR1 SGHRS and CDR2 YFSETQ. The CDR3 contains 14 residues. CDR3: CASSLSAGSYEQYF. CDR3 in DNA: TGCGCCAGCAGCTTGTCGGCTGGCTCCTACGAGCAGTACTTC. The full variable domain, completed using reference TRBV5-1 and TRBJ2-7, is KAGVTQTPRYLIKTRGQQVTLSCSPISGHRSVSWYQQTPGQGLQFLFEYFSETQRNKGNFPGRFSGRQFSNSRSEMNVSTLELGDSALYLCASSLSAGSYEQYFGPGTRLTVT.

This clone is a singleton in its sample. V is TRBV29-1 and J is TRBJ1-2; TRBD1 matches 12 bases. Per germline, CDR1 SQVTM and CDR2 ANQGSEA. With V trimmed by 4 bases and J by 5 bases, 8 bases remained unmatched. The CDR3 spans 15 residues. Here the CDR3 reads CSVGGLGQGAYGYTF. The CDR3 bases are TGCAGCGTTGGGGGCCTGGGACAGGGGGCTTATGGCTACACCTTC.

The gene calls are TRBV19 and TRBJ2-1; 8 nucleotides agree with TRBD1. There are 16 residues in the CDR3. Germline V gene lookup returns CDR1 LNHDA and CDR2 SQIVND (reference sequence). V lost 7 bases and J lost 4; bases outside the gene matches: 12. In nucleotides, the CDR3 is TGTGCCAGTACCCCGACCGGACAGGGATCTTACAATGAGCAGTTCTTC. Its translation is CASTPTGQGSYNEQFF.

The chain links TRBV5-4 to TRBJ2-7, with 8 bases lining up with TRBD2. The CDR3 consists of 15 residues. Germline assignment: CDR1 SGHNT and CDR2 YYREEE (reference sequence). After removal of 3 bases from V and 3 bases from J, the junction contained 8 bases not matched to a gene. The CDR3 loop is CASSSPGAGVYEQYF. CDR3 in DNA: TGTGCCAGCAGCTCCCCGGGAGCGGGAGTCTACGAGCAGTACTTC.